Described below is a single T cell receptor (beta chain) sequence and its context. Antigen: not known. The data were taken from a study of OX40 agonist ivuxolimab in advanced cancers. Study details: At 0.01 to 10 mg/kg, ivuxolimab was administered intravenously to patients every 2 weeks.

Using immunoSEQ multiplex PCR, the repertoire was profiled, and TCRdb retains in-frame clones only, with some absent. The sample records tens of thousands of clones, roughly four fifths being singletons. Study-wide findings and caveats: Compared with CD4+, CD8+ T cells on average had more expanded clones.

This CDR3 contains 13 residues. V lost 5 bases, J lost 6 bases, and 6 bases stayed unmatched. Per germline, CDR1 GTSNPN and CDR2 SVGIG (reference sequence). The TCR originated in an adult with an advanced solid tumor such as melanoma, head and neck, liver or kidney cancer. The sequencing here drew on CD4+ or CD8+ T cells sorted from blood, taken in a trial of the OX40 agonist ivuxolimab. The rearrangement joins TRBV30 to TRBJ2-2; 7 positions match TRBD1. CDR3 sequence reads: CAWDRAASGELFF. The CDR3 bases are TGTGCCTGGGACAGGGCCGCTTCCGGGGAGCTGTTTTTT.